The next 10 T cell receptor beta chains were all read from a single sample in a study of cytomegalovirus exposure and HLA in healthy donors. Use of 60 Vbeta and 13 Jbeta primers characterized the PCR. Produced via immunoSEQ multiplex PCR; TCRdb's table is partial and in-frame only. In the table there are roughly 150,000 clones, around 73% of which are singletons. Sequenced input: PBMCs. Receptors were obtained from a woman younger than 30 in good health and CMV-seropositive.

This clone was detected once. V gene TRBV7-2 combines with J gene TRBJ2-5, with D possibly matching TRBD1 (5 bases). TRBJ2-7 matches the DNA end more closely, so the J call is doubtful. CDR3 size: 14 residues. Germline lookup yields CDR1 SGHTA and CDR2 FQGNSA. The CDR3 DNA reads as TGTGCCAGCAGCTTAGAAGGGGTACGCTACGAGCAGTACTTC. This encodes CASSLEGVRYEQYF.

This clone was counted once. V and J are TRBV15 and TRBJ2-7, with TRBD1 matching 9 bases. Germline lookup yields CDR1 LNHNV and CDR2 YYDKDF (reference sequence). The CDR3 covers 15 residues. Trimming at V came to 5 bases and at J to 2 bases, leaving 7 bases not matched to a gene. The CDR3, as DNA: TGTGCCACCAGCGGAAGGGGACAGGGAACCTACGAGCAGTACTTC. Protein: CATSGRGQGTYEQYF.

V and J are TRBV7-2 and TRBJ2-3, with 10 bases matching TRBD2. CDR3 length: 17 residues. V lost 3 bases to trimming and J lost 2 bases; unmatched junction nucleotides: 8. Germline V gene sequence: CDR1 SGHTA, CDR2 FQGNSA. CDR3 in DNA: TGTGCCAGCAGCTTTCCGAGCAGCGGGGGGGTCACAGATACGCAGTATTTT. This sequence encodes CASSFPSSGGVTDTQYF.

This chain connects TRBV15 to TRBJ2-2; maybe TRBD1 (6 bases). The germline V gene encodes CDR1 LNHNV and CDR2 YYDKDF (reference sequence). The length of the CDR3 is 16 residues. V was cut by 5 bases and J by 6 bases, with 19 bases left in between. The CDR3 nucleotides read TGTGCCACCAGCGCTCCAGGGGCCTCGAAGGCCGGGGAGCTGTTTTTT. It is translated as CATSAPGASKAGELFF.

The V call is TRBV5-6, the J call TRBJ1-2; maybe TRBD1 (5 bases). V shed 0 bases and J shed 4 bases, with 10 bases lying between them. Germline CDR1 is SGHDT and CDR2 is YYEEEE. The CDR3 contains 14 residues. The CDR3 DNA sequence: TGTGCCAGCAGCTTGGCGCAGGGTTTCTATGGCTACACCTTC. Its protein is CASSLAQGFYGYTF.

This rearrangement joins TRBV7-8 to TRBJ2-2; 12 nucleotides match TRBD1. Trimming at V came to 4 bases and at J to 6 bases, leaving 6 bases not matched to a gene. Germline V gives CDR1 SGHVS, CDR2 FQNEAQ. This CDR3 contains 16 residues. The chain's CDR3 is CASSYRDRGLSGELFF. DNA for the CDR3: TGTGCCAGCAGCTATAGGGACAGGGGGCTGTCCGGGGAGCTGTTTTTT.

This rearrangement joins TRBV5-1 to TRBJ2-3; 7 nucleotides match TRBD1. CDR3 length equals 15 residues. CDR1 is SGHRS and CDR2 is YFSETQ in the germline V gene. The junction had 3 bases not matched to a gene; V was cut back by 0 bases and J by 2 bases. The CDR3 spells CASSLVQGNTDTQYF. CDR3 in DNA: TGCGCCAGCAGCTTGGTACAGGGGAACACAGATACGCAGTATTTT.

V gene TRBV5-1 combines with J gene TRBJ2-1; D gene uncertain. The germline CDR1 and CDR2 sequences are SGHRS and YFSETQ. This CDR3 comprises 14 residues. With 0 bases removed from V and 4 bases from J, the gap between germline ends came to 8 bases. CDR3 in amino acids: CASSLVAGYNEQFF. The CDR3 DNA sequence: TGCGCCAGCAGCTTGGTCGCCGGTTACAATGAGCAGTTCTTC.

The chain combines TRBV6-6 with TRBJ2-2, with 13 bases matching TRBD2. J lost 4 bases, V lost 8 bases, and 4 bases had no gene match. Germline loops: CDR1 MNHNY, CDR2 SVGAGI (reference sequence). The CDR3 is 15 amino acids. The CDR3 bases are TGTGCCAGCCACACTAGCGGGGGGGTCACCGGGGAGCTGTTTTTT. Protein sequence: CASHTSGGVTGELFF.

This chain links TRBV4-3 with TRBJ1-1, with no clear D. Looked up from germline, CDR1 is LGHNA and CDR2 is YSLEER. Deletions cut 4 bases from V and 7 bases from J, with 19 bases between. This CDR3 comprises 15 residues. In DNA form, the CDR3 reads TGCGCCAGCAGCCTTTCTCTGGGCGCACGCGATGAAGCTTTCTTT. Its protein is CASSLSLGARDEAFF.